This T cell receptor (beta chain) was profiled in a study of blood T cell repertoires in COVID-19 (dated by TCRdb to between 2020 and 2021). Concerning the study at large: Collaborator samples came from the United States, Italy and Spain and covered acute and convalescent phases of COVID-19. Where available, HLA class I and class II types were taken from metadata supplied by the sample provider and were not determined by assay-based typing. The samples were drawn from two sources: the first 160 participants of the ongoing ImmuneRACE study, and 950 to 1,500 subjects contributed by 6 global collaborators. A freely available public database, intended as a resource for researchers studying the immune response to SARS-CoV-2, is where the repertoires were released. Nearly every sample came with metadata listing a de-identified subject ID, COVID-19 status, age in years and sex. The dataset comprised deeply sampled blood TCRbeta repertoires from subjects exposed to, actively infected with, or recovered from COVID-19. The material from the prospective study consisted of cDNA or gDNA derived from T cells, B-cell-depleted T cells, or PBMCs. The full study reports these points: Clinical and demographic metadata were provided uncurated, with the amount varying by source and participant.

To note about this clone: Its antigen target is currently unknown. Base qualities are not provided; no much larger clone lies one nucleotide away.

At one collaborating source in Seattle, patients were enrolled during active infection and were followed longitudinally through the course of disease. Whole blood was collected in K2EDTA tubes by collaborating institutions according to the institutions' own protocols. Collaborator samples were shipped for TCRbeta analysis as frozen whole blood, isolated PBMCs, or DNA extracted from either sample type. The CDR3 numbers 16 residues from cysteine through phenylalanine. Only the CDR3 region is kept as DNA, spanning 48 bases read in frame from base 1. V lost 3 bases and J lost 1 base, and the count of bases not matched to a germline gene is 9. The germline V gene (reference sequence) specifies SEHNR as CDR1 and FQNEAQ as CDR2. TCRbeta CDR3 regions were amplified from genomic DNA by means of the immunoSEQ Assay, a bias-controlled multiplex PCR. The published analysis was carried out like this. The number of nucleated cells in each sample was estimated from the amplification of reference gene primers within the assay. Sequence reads were collapsed and filtered to measure the absolute abundance of every unique TCRbeta CDR3 rearrangement. For each sample, productive Simpson clonality was calculated by taking the square root of Simpson's diversity index across productive rearrangements. Entries here come from immuneACCESS through TCRdb and include only in-frame sequences with V and J called. Some clones fail to appear in such tables; in the studies checked, an unresolved V gene covers under half of the shortfall, and the cause of the remainder is unknown. V, J and clone size were drawn from that table, and D and trimming were deduced from the DNA. The sample has fewer than 300,000 clones on record, about four fifths of them singletons. Of the sample, 15% to 19% falls within the top ten clones.

The sequence is built from TRBV7-9 and TRBJ2-7, with TRBD1 identical over 7 junction bases. Source material: peripheral blood. This receptor was obtained from a person aged 70 to 85 with COVID-19, enrolled during active disease. CDR3 sequence: CASSLGDRVISYEQYF. The sequenced DNA: TGTGCCAGCAGCTTGGGTGACAGGGTCATTTCCTACGAGCAGTACTTC.